The 13 T cell receptor beta chains below all came from one sample that was sequenced in a study of T cell repertoires in cytomegalovirus infection. Antigens of these TCRs are unknown. Each CDR3 protein gets one entry after TCRdb re-called the reads with MiXCR. The data hold 140,000 to 150,000 distinct CDR3 sequences, with approximately 30% observed a single time. The sample consisted of CD8+ T cells from cultured PBMCs, taken from culture after CMV antigen stimulation. All receptors come from a human donor in good health (CMV status not recorded). Some clones in this sample may be carry-over from other donors' samples.

CDR3 sequence reads: CASSGVRTATNEKLFF. The CDR3, as DNA: TGTGCCAGCAGCGGGGTCAGGACTGCAACTAATGAAAAACTGTTTTTT. The rearrangement joins TRBV2 to TRBJ1-4, with D unclear. Trimming removed 6 bases from V and 0 bases from J, with 14 bases in between. Germline assignment: CDR1 SNHLY and CDR2 FYNNEI. This CDR3 is built from 16 residues.

This clonotype was detected ten times or more. This chain connects TRBV5-1 to TRBJ2-5, with D uncertain. V was pared by 0 bases and J by 3 bases, with 15 bases between. The CDR3 sequence is 16 residues long. The germline gives CDR1 SGHRS, CDR2 YFSETQ. Here the CDR3 reads CASSLGTPGPEETQYF. CDR3 bases: TGCGCCAGCAGCTTGGGTACCCCGGGTCCTGAAGAGACCCAGTACTTC.

This clonotype was detected only a few times. V gene TRBV12-3 or TRBV12-4 combines with J gene TRBJ1-2; 8 nucleotides agree with TRBD1. The CDR3 spans 13 residues. Germline trimming cut 6 bases from V and 7 bases from J; bases unmatched to any gene: 7. CDR3 sequence reads: CASSTGTGGGYTF. The CDR3 DNA reads TGTGCCAGCAGCACAGGGACAGGTGGTGGCTACACCTTC.

This clonotype was seen repeatedly, ten times or more. The chain uses TRBV5-6 and TRBJ1-5, with TRBD1 as a possible D gene (5 bases). Between the trimmed V and J ends, which lost 3 bases and 4 bases, there was a span of 17 bases. The CDR3 sequence is 16 residues long. Germline CDR1 SGHDT, CDR2 YYEEEE. As DNA, the CDR3 is TGTGCCAGCAGCTATTGGGGTGCAGGGTGGAATCAGCCCCAGCATTTT. Residues: CASSYWGAGWNQPQHF.

This clonotype was detected ten times or more. The chain recombines TRBV19 with TRBJ1-5; D is perhaps TRBD1 (5 bases). The germline V and J ends were trimmed by 7 bases and 4 bases, with 14 bases remaining between them. This CDR3 has 14 residues. The germline V gene has CDR1 LNHDA and CDR2 SQIVND (reference sequence). The CDR3 sequence is CASTLGGGNQPQHF. CDR3 nucleotide sequence: TGTGCCAGTACGTTGGGGGGAGGAAATCAGCCCCAGCATTTT.

This chain links TRBV7-9 with TRBJ1-1, with 7 bases matching TRBD1. Germline trimming cut 4 bases from V and 8 bases from J; bases unmatched to any gene: 1. This CDR3 has 11 amino acids. Per germline, CDR1 SEHNR and CDR2 FQNEAQ (reference sequence). In DNA, the CDR3 is TGTGCCAGCAGCTCGGGACAGGAAGCTTTCTTT. This sequence encodes CASSSGQEAFF.

The chain combines TRBV7-4 with TRBJ2-5, with TRBD1 matching over 7 bases. The CDR3 extends over 14 amino acids. Germline CDR1 reads SGHVT; CDR2 reads SQSDAQ. V shed 6 bases, J shed 1 base, and the junction held 5 bases outside the gene matches. The CDR3 bases are TGTGCCAGCAGGAGACAGGGCCCCCAAGAGACCCAGTACTTC. Protein product: CASRRQGPQETQYF.

This clonotype showed up many times. V is TRBV19 and J is TRBJ2-1; unclear D gene. CDR1 is LNHDA and CDR2 is SQIVND in the germline V gene (reference sequence). Trimming pared 3 bases from V and 5 bases from J, leaving 5 bases between. The CDR3 extends over 12 amino acids. CDR3 loop: CASSIGDNEQFF. The CDR3, as DNA: TGTGCCAGTAGTATTGGGGACAATGAGCAGTTCTTC.

This clonotype came up a few times. V gene TRBV7-9 combines with J gene TRBJ2-5, with D uncertain. V lost 4 bases and J 5 bases, leaving 8 bases between the germline ends. The CDR3 spans 12 residues. CDR1 SEHNR and CDR2 FQNEAQ come from the germline V gene (reference sequence). In DNA form, the CDR3 reads TGTGCCAGCAGCTCTATATTGGAGACCCAGTACTTC. It yields the protein CASSSILETQYF.

V and J are TRBV4-2 and TRBJ2-1; 9 bases line up with TRBD1. CDR3 size: 15 residues. J was trimmed by 3 bases and V by 3 bases; bases with no gene match: 3. Germline V gene data show CDR1 as LGHNA and CDR2 as YNFKEQ. The CDR3 is CASSQETGGYNEQFF. In DNA form, the CDR3 reads TGTGCCAGCAGCCAGGAGACAGGGGGCTACAATGAGCAGTTCTTC.

The rearrangement uses TRBV12-3 or TRBV12-4 and TRBJ2-3, with 9 bases aligning to TRBD2. The J segment lost 2 bases and the V segment lost 4 bases, leaving 10 bases of the junction unmatched. This CDR3 region has 17 residues. This CDR3 reads CASSSPVAGDPTDTQYF. CDR3 nucleotide sequence: TGTGCCAGCAGTTCCCCCGTAGCGGGGGACCCCACAGATACGCAGTATTTT.

This clonotype occurred once. The chain is built from TRBV6-6 and TRBJ1-5; D unresolved. Trimming removed 5 bases at V and 2 bases at J, with 16 bases between. The germline V gene encodes CDR1 MNHNY and CDR2 SVGAGI (reference sequence). CDR3 length: 16 amino acids. CDR3 sequence reads: CASSLSGSWGNQPQHF. CDR3 DNA: TGTGCCAGCAGTCTCTCCGGTTCGTGGGGCAATCAGCCCCAGCATTTT.

There are a few counts of this clonotype. The chain carries TRBV7-9 and TRBJ1-1; no definite D call. Germline CDR1 is SEHNR and CDR2 is FQNEAQ (reference sequence). The V and J ends lost 5 bases and 1 base respectively, with 14 bases between them. The CDR3 runs 15 residues. The CDR3 nucleotides are TGTGCCAGCAGCCCGTGGACGGAAGGGAACACTGAAGCTTTCTTT. Translation gives CASSPWTEGNTEAFF.